The 10 T cell receptor beta chains listed next were all sequenced from one sample in a study of OX40 agonist ivuxolimab in advanced cancers. Produced via immunoSEQ multiplex PCR; TCRdb's table is partial and in-frame only. The data show 55,000 or so clones, 87% seen once. Sequences were derived from CD4+ or CD8+ T cells sorted from blood, sampled in a trial of the OX40 agonist ivuxolimab. These receptors were collected from an adult with an advanced solid tumor such as melanoma, head and neck, liver or kidney cancer.

The chain has TRBV5-1 and TRBJ2-1; D gene uncertain. V lost 4 bases to trimming and J lost 0 bases, with 8 bases between them. This CDR3 has 14 amino acids. The germline CDR1 and CDR2 sequences are SGHRS and YFSETQ. This CDR3 is CASSPDPSYNEQFF. In DNA, the CDR3 is TGCGCCAGCAGCCCCGACCCCTCCTACAATGAGCAGTTCTTC.

V gene TRBV5-8 combines with J gene TRBJ2-7; unclear D gene. Germline V gene lookup returns CDR1 SGHTS and CDR2 YDEGEE. Deletions cut 4 bases from V and 0 bases from J, with 5 bases between. The CDR3 has 12 amino acids. CDR3 loop: CASSPYSYEQYF. CDR3 bases: TGTGCCAGCAGCCCATACTCCTACGAGCAGTACTTC.

The chain carries TRBV11-3 and TRBJ2-5; D is perhaps TRBD2 (5 bases). The DNA matches TRBJ2-7 better at its end, which makes the J call doubtful. Germline V lookup: CDR1 SGHNT, CDR2 YENEEA. This CDR3 comprises 12 residues. Written as DNA, the CDR3 is TGTGCCAGCAGCTGGGCGGGCGGCGAGCAGTACTTC. The encoded protein is CASSWAGGEQYF.

The chain employs TRBV29-1 and TRBJ2-7; the match to TRBD1 covers 9 bases. Germline V gene data show CDR1 as SQVTM and CDR2 as ANQGSEA. The CDR3 contains 14 residues. Germline trimming cut 6 bases from V and 2 bases from J; bases unmatched to any gene: 8. The CDR3 bases are TGCAGCGTGGGCGCTGGGACAGGGCCCTACGAGCAGTACTTC. Amino acids: CSVGAGTGPYEQYF.

The chain combines TRBV27 with TRBJ2-2, with 8 bases lining up with TRBD1. The length of the CDR3 is 13 residues. V was pared by 6 bases and J by 6 bases, with 3 bases of the junction left unmatched. Germline lookup yields CDR1 MNHEY and CDR2 SMNVEV (reference sequence). Written as DNA, the CDR3 is TGTGCCAGCAGGGAGACAGGGGCCGGGGAGCTGTTTTTT. Encoded protein: CASRETGAGELFF.

The chain is built from TRBV7-6 and TRBJ2-3; maybe TRBD2 (6 bases). This CDR3 spans 15 amino acids. V gave up 1 base and J gave up 4 bases, with 12 bases separating them. Germline lookup yields CDR1 SGHVS and CDR2 FNYEAQ. As DNA, the CDR3 is TGTGCCAGCAGCTTAGGGACTACCGCAGCAGATACGCAGTATTTT. As protein: CASSLGTTAADTQYF.

The chain employs TRBV9 and TRBJ2-3, with D uncertain. Trimming took off 1 base at V and 1 base at J, with 13 bases between the two ends. This CDR3 comprises 16 residues. CDR1 is SGDLS and CDR2 is YYNGEE in the germline V gene. DNA for the CDR3: TGTGCCAGCAGCGTACCCAACTGGACGCGCACAGATACGCAGTATTTT. Encoded protein: CASSVPNWTRTDTQYF.

In regard to this clone: Within the sample, other DNA sequences also encode this same CDR3. V is TRBV7-9 and J is TRBJ2-1; the D is unclear. Per germline, CDR1 SEHNR and CDR2 FQNEAQ (reference sequence). The CDR3 contains 13 residues. Trimming shortened V by 0 bases and J by 7 bases, and 7 bases separated the two germline ends. The CDR3 protein is CASSLAGTNEQFF. CDR3 coding DNA: TGTGCCAGCAGCTTAGCGGGAACTAATGAGCAGTTCTTC.

The chain employs TRBV7-3 and TRBJ1-1; D remains ambiguous. The CDR3 consists of 13 residues. With 2 bases removed from V and 2 bases from J, the gap between germline ends came to 6 bases. CDR1 and CDR2 from the germline V gene are SGHTA and FQGTGA. The DNA of the CDR3 is TGTGCCAGCAGCTTAGTCCTAAACACTGAAGCTTTCTTT. Protein sequence: CASSLVLNTEAFF.

The V and J genes are TRBV18 and TRBJ2-1; D might be TRBD2 (5 bases). V was clipped by 4 bases and J by 4 bases, with 17 bases between them. There are 16 residues in the CDR3. The V gene's germline CDR1 is KGHSH and CDR2 LQKENI. Written as DNA, the CDR3 is TGTGCCAGCTCACACCCTAGAGGGATTAAATACAATGAGCAGTTCTTC. This sequence encodes CASSHPRGIKYNEQFF.